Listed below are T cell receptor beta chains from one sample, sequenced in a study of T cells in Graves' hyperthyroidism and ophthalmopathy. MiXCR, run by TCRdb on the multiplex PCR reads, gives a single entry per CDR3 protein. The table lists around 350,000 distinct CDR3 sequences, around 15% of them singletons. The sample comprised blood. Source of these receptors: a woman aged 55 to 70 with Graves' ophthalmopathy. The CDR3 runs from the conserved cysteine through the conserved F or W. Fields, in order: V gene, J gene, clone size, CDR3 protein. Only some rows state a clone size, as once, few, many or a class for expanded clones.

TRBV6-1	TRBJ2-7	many	CASRPTAGQNYEQYF
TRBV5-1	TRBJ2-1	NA	CASSPPGGDPTYNEQFF
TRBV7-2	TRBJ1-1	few	CASSTYRGATEAFF
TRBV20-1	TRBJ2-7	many	CSARRPTFYEQYF
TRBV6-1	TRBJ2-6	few	CASREGYFSGANVLTF
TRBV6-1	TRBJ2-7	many	CASSEGTSYYEQYF
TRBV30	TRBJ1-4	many	CAWSSPGQGLANEKLFF
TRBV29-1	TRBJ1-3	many	CSVARGPGNTIYF
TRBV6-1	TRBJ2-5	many	CASSPTSTDLLQETQYF
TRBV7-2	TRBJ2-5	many	CASSLPLGQEETQYF
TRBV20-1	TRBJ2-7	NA	CSARFGANSYEQYF
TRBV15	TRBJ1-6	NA	CATSPDSPTSPLHF
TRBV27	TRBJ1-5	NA	CASSFRGLGGPQHF
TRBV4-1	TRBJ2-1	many	CASSQGRSYEQFF
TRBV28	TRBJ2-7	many	CASRWTTGYEQYF
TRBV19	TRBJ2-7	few	CASSRRGQGVSTSYEQYF
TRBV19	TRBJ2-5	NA	CASSITAVAGETQYF
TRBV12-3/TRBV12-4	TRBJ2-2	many	CASRGGRRVGELFF
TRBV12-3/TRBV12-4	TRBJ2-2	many	CASSLKGVGELFF
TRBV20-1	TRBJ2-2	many	CSATLAGMNTGELFF
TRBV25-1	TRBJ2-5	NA	CASSPHRGDQETQYF
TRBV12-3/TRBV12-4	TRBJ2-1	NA	CASVLLGGTGTLNEQFF
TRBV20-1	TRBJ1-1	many	CSAPDTGEAEAFF
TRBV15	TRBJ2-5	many	CATSRVMRETAQETQYF
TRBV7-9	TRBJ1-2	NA	CASSLLGFGYTF
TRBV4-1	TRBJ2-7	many	CASSHLQGSGTEQYF
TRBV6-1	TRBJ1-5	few	CASSNRGNQPQHF
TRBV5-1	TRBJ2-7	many	CASSLGRDSSPYEQYF
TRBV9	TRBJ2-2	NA	CASSVAGDTGELFF
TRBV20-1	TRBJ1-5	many	CSARVWDLRMANQPQHF
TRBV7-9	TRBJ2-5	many	CASRTPEETQYF
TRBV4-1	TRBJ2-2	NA	CASSQDYLGLAGNTGELFF
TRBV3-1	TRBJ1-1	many	CASSHRGRGDTEAFF
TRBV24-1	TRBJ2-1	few	CATSDLGGRGGNEQFF
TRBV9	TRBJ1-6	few	CASSVAGAFSPLHF
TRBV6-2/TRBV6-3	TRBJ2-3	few	CASTWTGTDTQYF